The 17 T cell receptor beta chains below all came from one sample that was sequenced in a study of blood T cell repertoires in COVID-19 (dated by TCRdb to 2020 to 2021). The library was generated by the immunoSEQ multiplex PCR assay. TCRdb mirrors the immuneACCESS table, restricted to in-frame sequences. Some clones are absent from its copies; in checked studies, under half trace to an unresolved V gene, and the reason for the others is unknown. This sample lists about 320,000 clones; roughly 90% were detected once. The ten largest clones add up to around 6.6% of the sample. The sequenced sample was peripheral blood. Every receptor here comes from a man between 18 and 35 years old who had recovered from COVID-19.

The chain links TRBV3-1 (or the pseudogene TRBV3-2) to TRBJ1-2; the D gene is possibly TRBD1 (5 bases). V lost 1 base and J 2 bases, leaving 11 bases between the germline ends. Germline V CDR1 and CDR2: LGHDT, YNNKEL (reference sequence). CDR3 size: 15 residues. This CDR3 reads CASSQGGRKNYGYTF. The CDR3 coding sequence is TGTGCCAGCAGCCAAGGGGGCCGTAAGAACTATGGCTACACCTTC.

V is TRBV27 and J is TRBJ1-1; D gene ambiguous. CDR3 length: 16 amino acids. Per germline, CDR1 MNHEY and CDR2 SMNVEV (reference sequence). The germline V and J ends were trimmed by 4 bases and 4 bases, with 19 bases remaining between them. The CDR3 coding sequence is TGTGCCAGCAGTTCGTTTATGAGGGAGAGGAGCACTGAAGCTTTCTTT. It encodes CASSSFMRERSTEAFF.

This clone was found once. The chain employs TRBV7-9 and TRBJ2-1; 14 positions agree with TRBD2. This CDR3 is built from 16 residues. Germline V CDR1 and CDR2: SEHNR, FQNEAQ (reference sequence). The V segment lost 5 bases and the J segment 7 bases; nucleotides outside the gene matches: 7. Written as DNA, the CDR3 is TGTGCCAGCAGCCCGAGGGGACTAGCGGGAGCGAATGAGCAGTTCTTC. The encoded protein is CASSPRGLAGANEQFF.

This chain uses TRBV19 with TRBJ2-7, with 7 bases fitting TRBD1. Germline V gene sequence: CDR1 LNHDA, CDR2 SQIVND (reference sequence). The CDR3 contains 15 residues. V shed 3 bases and J 2 bases; nucleotides not matched to a gene: 7. CDR3 in amino acids: CASSMSGQDPYEQYF. The CDR3 coding sequence is TGTGCCAGTAGTATGTCCGGACAGGACCCCTACGAGCAGTACTTC.

The chain has TRBV11-2 and TRBJ2-1; D unclear. CDR1 SGHAT and CDR2 FQNNGV come from the germline V gene. Trimming took off 1 base at V and 0 bases at J, with 4 bases between the two ends. The CDR3 loop spans 14 amino acids. CDR3 nucleotides: TGTGCCAGCAGCTTAGGTAGCTCCTACAATGAGCAGTTCTTC. This encodes CASSLGSSYNEQFF.

The chain recombines TRBV6-5 with TRBJ2-7, with 9 bases lining up with TRBD2. Germline CDR1 is MNHEY and CDR2 is SVGAGI. The CDR3 extends over 16 amino acids. The V segment lost 2 bases and the J segment 1 base; nucleotides outside the gene matches: 6. The CDR3 coding sequence is TGTGCCAGCAGTTACGTCCTAGCGGGAACGTCCTACGAGCAGTACTTC. The encoded protein is CASSYVLAGTSYEQYF.

V is TRBV5-1 and J is TRBJ2-7; possibly TRBD2 for D (7 bases). The CDR3 runs 16 residues. V lost 0 bases to trimming and J lost 5 bases, with 18 bases between them. Germline CDR1 is SGHRS and CDR2 is YFSETQ. Here the CDR3 reads CASSLAPHGGLDEQYF. CDR3 coding DNA: TGCGCCAGCAGCTTGGCCCCCCACGGGGGGCTCGACGAGCAGTACTTC.

This clone has just one count. The chain combines TRBV19 with TRBJ2-7; 8 nucleotides line up with TRBD2. This CDR3 region has 17 residues. V shed 5 bases, J shed 0 bases, and the junction held 12 bases outside the gene matches. Germline CDR1 reads LNHDA; CDR2 reads SQIVND (reference sequence). The CDR3 region is CASSGPQTSASSYEQYF. DNA for the CDR3: TGTGCCAGTAGTGGCCCGCAGACTAGCGCCAGCTCCTACGAGCAGTACTTC.

The chain combines TRBV14 with TRBJ2-7; D not certain. The V gene lost 1 base and the J gene lost 3 bases, with 4 bases spanning the gap. This CDR3 region has 12 residues. Germline V gene data show CDR1 as SGHDN and CDR2 as FVKESK. The CDR3 sequence: CASSQVHYEQYF. CDR3 DNA: TGTGCCAGCAGCCAAGTTCACTACGAGCAGTACTTC.

The V and J genes are TRBV29-1 and TRBJ2-2; the D is unclear. The CDR3 totals 14 residues. The V gene lost 5 bases and the J gene lost 4 bases, with 14 bases spanning the gap. Germline V lookup: CDR1 SQVTM, CDR2 ANQGSEA. CDR3 sequence (DNA): TGCAGCGTTCGACCGACTGTGTTCACCGGGGAGCTGTTTTTT. Translation: CSVRPTVFTGELFF.

V usage is TRBV10-3 and J usage is TRBJ1-2, with unresolved D. V lost 0 bases to trimming and J lost 0 bases, with 8 bases between them. The CDR3 runs 15 residues. Germline lookup yields CDR1 ENHRY and CDR2 SYGVKD. The CDR3 spells CAISESIGANYGYTF. CDR3 in DNA: TGTGCCATCAGTGAGTCGATTGGAGCTAACTATGGCTACACCTTC.

The chain recombines TRBV2 with TRBJ1-5; D gene ambiguous. Germline loops: CDR1 SNHLY, CDR2 FYNNEI. The CDR3 is 14 amino acids. The V end lost 4 bases, the J end lost 2 bases, and 9 bases lay between the germline ends. The CDR3 DNA is TGTGCCAGCAGTGGGAACGGGGGCAATCAGCCCCAGCATTTT. Protein sequence: CASSGNGGNQPQHF.

The chain uses TRBV6-2 or TRBV6-3 and TRBJ2-3; D perhaps matches TRBD1 (6 bases). CDR3 length equals 18 residues. V was clipped by 5 bases and J by 2 bases, with 23 bases between them. Germline CDR1 is MNHEY and CDR2 is SVGEGT. The CDR3 is CASSRIRPGAANTDTQYF. In nucleotides, the CDR3 is TGTGCCAGCAGTCGCATCCGTCCAGGGGCCGCCAACACAGATACGCAGTATTTT.

The genes are TRBV10-3 and TRBJ2-2, with a possible D match to TRBD1 (6 bases). The CDR3 length is 14 residues. Looked up from germline, CDR1 is ENHRY and CDR2 is SYGVKD. V was trimmed by 8 bases and J by 3 bases, leaving 13 bases between them. The DNA for the CDR3 is TGTGCCATCTCACTGGGGGCCCACACCGGGGAGCTGTTTTTT. Residues: CAISLGAHTGELFF.

This rearrangement joins TRBV5-6 to TRBJ2-1; a weak D match, TRBD2 (7 bases). This CDR3 region has 15 residues. The germline V gene has CDR1 SGHDT and CDR2 YYEEEE. Trimming shortened V by 0 bases and J by 2 bases, and 9 bases separated the two germline ends. The CDR3 nucleotides are TGTGCCAGCAGCTTGGGGCGGGGGCCCTACAATGAGCAGTTCTTC. It yields the protein CASSLGRGPYNEQFF.

V is TRBV11-2 and J is TRBJ1-4; 7 bases are shared with TRBD1. The V segment lost 5 bases and the J segment 0 bases; nucleotides outside the gene matches: 12. In germline, CDR1 is SGHAT, CDR2 FQNNGV. This CDR3 has 18 residues. Written as DNA, the CDR3 is TGTGCCAGCAGCCCAGGGACAGTTTTTCCAGCAACTAATGAAAAACTGTTTTTT. Translating gives CASSPGTVFPATNEKLFF.

The chain links TRBV11-2 to TRBJ2-3; D not certain. V was pared by 5 bases and J by 2 bases, with 2 bases between. The CDR3 contains 11 residues. The germline V gene has CDR1 SGHAT and CDR2 FQNNGV. The CDR3 protein is CASSHTDTQYF. As DNA, the CDR3 is TGTGCCAGCAGCCACACAGATACGCAGTATTTT.